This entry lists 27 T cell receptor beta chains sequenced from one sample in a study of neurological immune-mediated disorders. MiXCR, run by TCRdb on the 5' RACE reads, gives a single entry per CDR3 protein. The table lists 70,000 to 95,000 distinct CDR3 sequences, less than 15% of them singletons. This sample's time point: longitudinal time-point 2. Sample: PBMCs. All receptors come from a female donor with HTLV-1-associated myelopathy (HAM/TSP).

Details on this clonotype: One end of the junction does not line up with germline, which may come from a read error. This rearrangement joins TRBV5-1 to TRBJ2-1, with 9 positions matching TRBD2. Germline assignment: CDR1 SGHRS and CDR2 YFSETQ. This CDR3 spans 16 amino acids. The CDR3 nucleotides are TGTGCCAGCAGCTTGTTTGGCGGGGGGGACGACAATGAGCAGTTCTTC. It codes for CASSLFGGGDDNEQFF.

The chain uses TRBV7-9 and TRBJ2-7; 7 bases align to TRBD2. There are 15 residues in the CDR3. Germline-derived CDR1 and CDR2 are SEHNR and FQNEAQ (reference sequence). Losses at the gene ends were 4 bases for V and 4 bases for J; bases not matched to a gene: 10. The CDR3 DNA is TGTGCCAGCAGCTCCGACGGGACTAAGGCATACGAGCAGTACTTC. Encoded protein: CASSSDGTKAYEQYF.

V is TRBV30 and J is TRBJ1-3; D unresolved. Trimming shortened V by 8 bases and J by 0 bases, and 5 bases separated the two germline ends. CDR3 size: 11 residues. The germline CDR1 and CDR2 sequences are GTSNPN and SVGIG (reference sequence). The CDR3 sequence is CAGDSGNTIYF. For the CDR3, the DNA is TGTGCCGGGGACTCTGGAAACACCATATATTTT.

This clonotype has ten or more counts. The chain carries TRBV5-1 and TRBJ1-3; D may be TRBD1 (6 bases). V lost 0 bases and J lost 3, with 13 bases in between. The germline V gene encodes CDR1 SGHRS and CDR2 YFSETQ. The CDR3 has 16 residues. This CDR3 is CASSLAGGRIGNTIYF. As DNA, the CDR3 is TGCGCCAGCAGCTTGGCCGGGGGCAGGATTGGAAACACCATATATTTT.

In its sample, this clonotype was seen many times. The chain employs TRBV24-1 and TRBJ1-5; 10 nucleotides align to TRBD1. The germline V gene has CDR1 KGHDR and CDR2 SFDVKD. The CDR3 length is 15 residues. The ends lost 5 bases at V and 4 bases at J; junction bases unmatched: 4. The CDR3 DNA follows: TGTGCCACCAGTGTGACAGGGGGCGAGAATCAGCCCCAGCATTTT. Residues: CATSVTGGENQPQHF.

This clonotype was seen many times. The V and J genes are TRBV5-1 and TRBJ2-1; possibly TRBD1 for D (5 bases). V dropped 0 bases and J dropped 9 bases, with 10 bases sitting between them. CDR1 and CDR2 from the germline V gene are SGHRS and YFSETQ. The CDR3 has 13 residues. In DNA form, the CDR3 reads TGCGCCAGCAGCTTGGATACAGGTACTGAGCAGTTCTTC. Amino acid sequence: CASSLDTGTEQFF.

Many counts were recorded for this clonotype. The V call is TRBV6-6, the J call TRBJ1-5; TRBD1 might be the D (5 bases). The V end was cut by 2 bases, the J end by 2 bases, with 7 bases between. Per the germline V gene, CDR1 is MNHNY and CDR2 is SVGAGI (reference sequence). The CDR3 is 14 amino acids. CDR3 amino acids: CASSYGAGNQPQHF. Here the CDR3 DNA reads TGTGCCAGCAGTTACGGGGCGGGCAATCAGCCCCAGCATTTT.

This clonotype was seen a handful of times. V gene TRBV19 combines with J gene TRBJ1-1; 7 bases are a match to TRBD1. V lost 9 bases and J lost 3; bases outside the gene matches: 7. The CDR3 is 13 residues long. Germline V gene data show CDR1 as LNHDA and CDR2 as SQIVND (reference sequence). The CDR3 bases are TGTGCCAGCCGCCGACAGGGCTACACTGAAGCTTTCTTT. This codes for CASRRQGYTEAFF.

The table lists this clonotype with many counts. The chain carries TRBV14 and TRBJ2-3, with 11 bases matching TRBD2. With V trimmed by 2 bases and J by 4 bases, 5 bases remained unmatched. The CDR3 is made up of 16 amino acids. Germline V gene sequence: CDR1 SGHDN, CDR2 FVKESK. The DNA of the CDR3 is TGTGCCAGCAGCCAACGTAGCGGGGGGGCGGCAGATACGCAGTATTTT. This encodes CASSQRSGGAADTQYF.

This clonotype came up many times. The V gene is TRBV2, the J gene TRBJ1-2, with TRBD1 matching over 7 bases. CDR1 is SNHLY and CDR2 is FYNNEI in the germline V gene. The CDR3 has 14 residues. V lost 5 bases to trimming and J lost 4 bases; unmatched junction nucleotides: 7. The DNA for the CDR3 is TGTGCCAGCAGTTATAACCGGGACAGCTATGGCTACACCTTC. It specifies CASSYNRDSYGYTF.

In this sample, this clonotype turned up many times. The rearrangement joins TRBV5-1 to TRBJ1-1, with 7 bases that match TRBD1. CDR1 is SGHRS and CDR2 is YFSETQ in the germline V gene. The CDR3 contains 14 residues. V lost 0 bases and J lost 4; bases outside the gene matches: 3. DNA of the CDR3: TGCGCCAGCAGCTTGGGTACAGGGGCCACTGAAGCTTTCTTT. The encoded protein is CASSLGTGATEAFF.

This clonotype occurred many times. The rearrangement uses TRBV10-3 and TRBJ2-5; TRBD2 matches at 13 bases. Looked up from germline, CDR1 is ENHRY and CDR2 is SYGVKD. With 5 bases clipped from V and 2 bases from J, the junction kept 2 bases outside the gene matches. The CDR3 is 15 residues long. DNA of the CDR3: TGTGCCATCAGTCGGACTAGCGGGGGTCAAGAGACCCAGTACTTC. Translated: CAISRTSGGQETQYF.

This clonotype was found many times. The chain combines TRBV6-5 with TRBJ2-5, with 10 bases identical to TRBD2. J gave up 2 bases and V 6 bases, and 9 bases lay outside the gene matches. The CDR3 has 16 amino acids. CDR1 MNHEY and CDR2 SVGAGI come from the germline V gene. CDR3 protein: CASSPSLLAGQETQYF. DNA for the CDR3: TGTGCCAGCAGCCCTTCCCTACTAGCGGGACAAGAGACCCAGTACTTC.

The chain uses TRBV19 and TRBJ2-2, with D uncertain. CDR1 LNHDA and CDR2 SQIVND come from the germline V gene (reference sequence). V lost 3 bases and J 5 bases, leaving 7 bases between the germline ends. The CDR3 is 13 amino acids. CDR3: CASSISQTGELFF. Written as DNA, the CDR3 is TGTGCCAGTAGTATCTCCCAGACCGGGGAGCTGTTTTTT.

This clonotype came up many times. This CDR3 is CASSPRDRLAKNIQYF. CDR3 nucleotide sequence: TGTGCCAGCAGTCCCCGGGACAGACTAGCCAAAAACATTCAGTACTTC. V is TRBV6-5 and J is TRBJ2-4; 7 nucleotides align to TRBD1. The CDR3 sequence is 16 residues long. Germline CDR1 MNHEY, CDR2 SVGAGI. The V segment lost 5 bases and the J segment 0 bases; nucleotides outside the gene matches: 7.

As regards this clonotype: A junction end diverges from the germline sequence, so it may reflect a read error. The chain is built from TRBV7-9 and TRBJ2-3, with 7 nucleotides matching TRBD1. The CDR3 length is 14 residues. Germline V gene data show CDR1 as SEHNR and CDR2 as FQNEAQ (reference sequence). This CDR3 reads CASSHDRASDRQYF. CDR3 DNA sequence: TGTGCCAGCAGCCACGACAGGGCATCAGATAGGCAGTATTTT.

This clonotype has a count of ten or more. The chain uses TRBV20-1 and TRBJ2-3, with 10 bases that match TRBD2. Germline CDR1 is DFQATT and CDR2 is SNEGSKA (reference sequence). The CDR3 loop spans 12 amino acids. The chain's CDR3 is CSGTSDTDTQYF. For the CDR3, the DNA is TGCAGCGGGACTAGCGACACAGATACGCAGTATTTT.

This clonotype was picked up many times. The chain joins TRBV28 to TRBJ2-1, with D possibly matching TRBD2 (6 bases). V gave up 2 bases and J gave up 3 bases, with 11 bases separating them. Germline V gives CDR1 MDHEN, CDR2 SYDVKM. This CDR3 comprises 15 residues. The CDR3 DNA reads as TGTGCCAGCAGTTTAGTGGCGGGAAACTACAATGAGCAGTTCTTC. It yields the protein CASSLVAGNYNEQFF.

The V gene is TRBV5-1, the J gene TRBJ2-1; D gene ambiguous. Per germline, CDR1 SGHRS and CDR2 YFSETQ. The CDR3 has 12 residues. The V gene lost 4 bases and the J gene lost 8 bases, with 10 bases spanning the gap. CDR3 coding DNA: TGCGCCAGCAGCAAGGAGTCGGATGAGCAGTTCTTC. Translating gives CASSKESDEQFF.

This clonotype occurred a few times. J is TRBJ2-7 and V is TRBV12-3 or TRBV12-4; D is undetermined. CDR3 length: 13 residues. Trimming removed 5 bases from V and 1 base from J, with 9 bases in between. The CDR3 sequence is CASSLGDSYEQYF. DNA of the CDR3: TGTGCCAGCAGTCTCGGTGATTCCTACGAGCAGTACTTC.

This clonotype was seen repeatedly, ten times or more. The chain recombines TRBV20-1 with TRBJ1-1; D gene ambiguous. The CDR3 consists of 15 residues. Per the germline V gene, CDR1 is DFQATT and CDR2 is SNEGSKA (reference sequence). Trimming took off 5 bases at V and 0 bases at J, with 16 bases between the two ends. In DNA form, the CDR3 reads TGCAGTGCTGCCCCCGAGGGTTCAATGAACACTGAAGCTTTCTTT. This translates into CSAAPEGSMNTEAFF.

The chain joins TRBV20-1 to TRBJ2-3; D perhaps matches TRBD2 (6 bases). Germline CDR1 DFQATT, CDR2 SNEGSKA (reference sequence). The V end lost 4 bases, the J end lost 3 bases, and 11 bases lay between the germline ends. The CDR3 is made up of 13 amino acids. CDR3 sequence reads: CSATGGGTDTQYF. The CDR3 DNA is TGCAGTGCTACCGGGGGAGGTACAGATACGCAGTATTTT.

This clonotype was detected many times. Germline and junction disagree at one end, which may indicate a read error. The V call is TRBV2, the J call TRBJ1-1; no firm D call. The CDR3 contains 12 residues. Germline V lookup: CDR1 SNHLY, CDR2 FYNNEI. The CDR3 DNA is TGTGCCAGCAGCGAAGGTAGGATTGAAGCTTTCTTT. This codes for CASSEGRIEAFF.

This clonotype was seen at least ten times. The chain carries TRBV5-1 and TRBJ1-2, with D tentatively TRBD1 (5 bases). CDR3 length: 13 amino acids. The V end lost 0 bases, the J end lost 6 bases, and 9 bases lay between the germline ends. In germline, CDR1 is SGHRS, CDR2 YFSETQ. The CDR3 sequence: CASSLAGPDGYTF. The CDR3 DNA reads TGCGCCAGCAGCTTGGCAGGGCCTGATGGCTACACCTTC.

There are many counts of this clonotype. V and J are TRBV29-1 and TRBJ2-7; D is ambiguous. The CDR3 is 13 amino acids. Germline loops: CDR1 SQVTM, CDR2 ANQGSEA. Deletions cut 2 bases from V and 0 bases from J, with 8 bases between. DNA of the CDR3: TGCAGCGTTGAAATGCACGGCTCCTACGAGCAGTACTTC. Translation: CSVEMHGSYEQYF.

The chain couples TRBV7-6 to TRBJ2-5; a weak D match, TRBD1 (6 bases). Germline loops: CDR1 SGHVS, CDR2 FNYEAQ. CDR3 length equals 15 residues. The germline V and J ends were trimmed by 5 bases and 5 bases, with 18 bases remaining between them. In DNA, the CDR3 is TGTGCCAGCAGCATCCAGGGGCCCCTTTGGGAGACCCAGTACTTC. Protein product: CASSIQGPLWETQYF.

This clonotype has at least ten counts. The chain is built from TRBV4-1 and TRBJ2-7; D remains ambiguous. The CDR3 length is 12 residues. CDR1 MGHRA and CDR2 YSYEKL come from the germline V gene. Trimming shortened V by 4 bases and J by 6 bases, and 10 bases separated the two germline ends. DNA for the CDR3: TGCGCCAGCAGCCCCGGGTCGTTCGAGCAGTACTTC. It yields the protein CASSPGSFEQYF.